The 31 T cell receptor beta chains presented below share a single source sample, sequenced in a study of molecular identifiers for immune sequencing clone quantification. MiXCR, run by TCRdb on the PCR reads, gives a single entry per CDR3 protein. The sample has more than 450,000 distinct CDR3 sequences, roughly a fifth seen once. Sequencing was done on a sample of naive CD8+ T cells from blood, with Jurkat cell RNA spiked in. Subset here: FACS-sorted CD8+CD4-CCR7+CD45RA+ naive T cells. These receptor sequences come from a human donor in good health. Some libraries in this study had Jurkat cell RNA spiked in.

The chain links TRBV27 to TRBJ1-1; TRBD1 matches 9 bases. Unmatched junction bases numbered 7, after V lost 7 bases and J lost 4 bases. CDR3 length equals 14 residues. The germline CDR1 and CDR2 sequences are MNHEY and SMNVEV (reference sequence). The CDR3 loop is CASIPDRGFTEAFF. The CDR3 region has the DNA TGTGCCAGCATTCCAGACAGGGGGTTCACTGAAGCTTTCTTT.

This clonotype was observed a handful of times. The V call is TRBV10-2, the J call TRBJ2-1; 9 bases agree with TRBD2. The germline gives CDR1 WSHSY, CDR2 SAAADI. Trimming at V came to 0 bases and at J to 5 bases, leaving 5 bases not matched to a gene. The CDR3 is 16 residues long. The CDR3 bases are TGCGCCAGCAGTGAGTCGTTTAGCGGGGGCCACAATGAGCAGTTCTTC. Its protein is CASSESFSGGHNEQFF.

This clonotype was observed a few times. CDR3 protein: CASSITTGDYTQETQYF. CDR3 nucleotide sequence: TGTGCCAGTAGTATAACTACAGGGGATTATACCCAAGAGACCCAGTACTTC. The chain couples TRBV19 to TRBJ2-5, with TRBD1 matching 7 bases. The CDR3 extends over 17 amino acids. Germline V lookup: CDR1 LNHDA, CDR2 SQIVND (reference sequence). The V segment lost 2 bases and the J segment 1 base; nucleotides outside the gene matches: 10.

Many counts were recorded for this clonotype. The J gene is TRBJ2-5, the V gene TRBV7-9, with no clear D. The V and J ends lost 1 base and 2 bases respectively, with 5 bases between them. CDR1 is SEHNR and CDR2 is FQNEAQ in the germline V gene (reference sequence). CDR3 length: 13 amino acids. The CDR3 sequence: CASSLVNQETQYF. Written as DNA, the CDR3 is TGTGCCAGCAGCTTAGTGAATCAAGAGACCCAGTACTTC.

This clonotype was seen many times. This rearrangement joins TRBV13 to TRBJ1-2, with TRBD1 matching 7 bases. Trimming cost V 5 bases and J 2 bases; bases outside gene matches: 5. Germline CDR1 and CDR2: PRHDT and FYEKMQ (reference sequence). CDR3 size: 14 residues. This chain's CDR3 is CASSGGTANYGYTF. The CDR3 DNA reads TGTGCCAGCAGCGGCGGGACAGCAAACTATGGCTACACCTTC.

This clonotype has a count of ten or more. The chain combines TRBV7-6 with TRBJ2-3, with a possible D match to TRBD2 (6 bases). The CDR3 has 20 residues. Germline lookup yields CDR1 SGHVS and CDR2 FNYEAQ. Trimming shortened V by 2 bases and J by 3 bases, and 27 bases separated the two germline ends. CDR3 DNA: TGTGCCAGCAGCTTATTAGTTGGACGGGGAGGAGGGAGTAGTACAGATACGCAGTATTTT. Protein: CASSLLVGRGGGSSTDTQYF. Complete variable domain (other parts from reference TRBV7-6 and TRBJ2-3): GAGVSQSPRYKVTKRGQDVALRCDPISGHVSLYWYRQALGQGPEFLTYFNYEAQQDKSGLPNDRFSAERPEGSISTLTIQRTEQRDSAMYRCASSLLVGRGGGSSTDTQYFGPGTRLTVL.

The J gene is TRBJ1-3, the V gene TRBV7-6, with D hard to call. Trimming took 3 bases from V and 0 from J, leaving 9 bases between them. Looked up from germline, CDR1 is SGHVS and CDR2 is FNYEAQ. The CDR3 covers 15 residues. The CDR3 protein is CASSLGGLSGNTIYF. For the CDR3, the DNA is TGTGCCAGCAGCTTGGGAGGGCTCTCTGGAAACACCATATATTTT.

Ten or more counts support this clonotype. The rearrangement uses TRBV7-6 and TRBJ2-2, with D unresolved. Per the germline V gene, CDR1 is SGHVS and CDR2 is FNYEAQ. CDR3 length: 12 residues. V was pared by 9 bases and J by 5 bases, with 10 bases between. Here the CDR3 reads CASSLSTGELFF. CDR3 bases: TGTGCCAGTAGTCTTTCAACCGGGGAGCTGTTTTTT.

This clonotype was counted at least ten times. The J gene is TRBJ2-3, the V gene TRBV2, with 9 bases that match TRBD2. The V gene's germline CDR1 is SNHLY and CDR2 FYNNEI. CDR3 length: 15 amino acids. V shed 6 bases, J shed 1 base, and the junction held 5 bases outside the gene matches. The CDR3 region has the DNA TGTGCCAGCAGATTGGCGGGGGGGGGCACAGATACGCAGTATTTT. Its protein is CASRLAGGGTDTQYF.

The chain couples TRBV7-9 to TRBJ2-7, with 12 bases fitting TRBD1. After removal of 5 bases from V and 6 bases from J, the junction contained 8 bases not matched to a gene. CDR3 length: 15 residues. Germline-derived CDR1 and CDR2 are SEHNR and FQNEAQ (reference sequence). CDR3 DNA: TGTGCCAGCAGCGCGCCCGGGACAGGGGGCTTCGAGCAGTACTTC. Translating it yields CASSAPGTGGFEQYF.

This clonotype was counted ten times or more. This rearrangement joins TRBV12-3 or TRBV12-4 to TRBJ1-5; D unclear. V lost 2 bases, J lost 7 bases, and 9 bases lay in between. The length of the CDR3 is 13 residues. CDR3 nucleotides: TGTGCCAGCAGTTTATGGTCGGGGCAGCCCCAGCATTTT. The encoded protein is CASSLWSGQPQHF.

A few counts support this clonotype. The chain employs TRBV4-3 and TRBJ1-1; 7 nucleotides agree with TRBD1. CDR1 and CDR2 (germline): LGHNA, YSLEER. V lost 0 bases to trimming and J lost 1 base; unmatched junction nucleotides: 8. This CDR3 contains 17 residues. This chain's CDR3 is CASSQDRMGQKNTEAFF. The DNA for the CDR3 is TGCGCCAGCAGCCAAGATAGGATGGGACAGAAGAACACTGAAGCTTTCTTT.

This clonotype has more than one count but fewer than ten. CDR3 amino acids: CASSLTSGGVRTGELFF. The CDR3 DNA reads as TGTGCCAGCAGCTTGACTAGCGGGGGGGTAAGGACCGGGGAGCTGTTTTTT. V gene TRBV7-8 combines with J gene TRBJ2-2; 14 nucleotides line up with TRBD2. Per germline, CDR1 SGHVS and CDR2 FQNEAQ. V shed 3 bases, J shed 5 bases, and the junction held 5 bases outside the gene matches. The CDR3 consists of 17 residues.

There are many counts of this clonotype. The chain combines TRBV2 with TRBJ1-5, with D uncertain. V was shortened by 7 bases and J by 2 bases, with 12 bases between the two germline ends. In germline, CDR1 is SNHLY, CDR2 FYNNEI. The CDR3 sequence is 14 residues long. The DNA of the CDR3 is TGTGCCAGCACGGACGGTCTCGGCAATCAGCCCCAGCATTTT. It encodes CASTDGLGNQPQHF.

As concerns this clonotype: A read error is possible here, since a much larger clone lies one base away. The chain links TRBV29-1 to TRBJ2-7, with 8 bases matching TRBD2. After removal of 2 bases from V and 7 bases from J, the junction contained 10 bases not matched to a gene. From germline, CDR1 is SQVTM and CDR2 ANQGSEA. This CDR3 contains 14 residues. This CDR3 reads CSVENQDSGGEQYF. The CDR3 DNA follows: TGCAGCGTTGAAAATCAGGACAGCGGGGGTGAGCAGTACTTC.

This clonotype has a handful of counts. The CDR3 DNA reads TGTGCCAGCAGTCCTTGGGGCGGAGACTATGGCTACACCTTC. This codes for CASSPWGGDYGYTF. The chain has TRBV6-5 and TRBJ1-2; possibly TRBD1 for D (5 bases). Germline V gene lookup returns CDR1 MNHEY and CDR2 SVGAGI. The CDR3 runs to 14 residues. Trimming took 5 bases from V and 3 from J, leaving 13 bases between them.

The gene calls are TRBV7-9 and TRBJ2-3; 7 nucleotides match TRBD1. This CDR3 region has 16 residues. Germline V gene data show CDR1 as SEHNR and CDR2 as FQNEAQ (reference sequence). J was trimmed by 2 bases and V by 5 bases; bases with no gene match: 10. The CDR3 reads CASSLLRGLDTDTQYF. The CDR3 DNA reads as TGTGCCAGCAGCCTCCTAAGGGGGCTCGACACAGATACGCAGTATTTT.

The chain employs TRBV20-1 and TRBJ1-2; D is ambiguous. The CDR3 has 13 amino acids. CDR1 and CDR2 (germline): DFQATT, SNEGSKA (reference sequence). V lost 0 bases to trimming and J lost 2 bases, with 7 bases between them. In DNA form, the CDR3 reads TGCAGTGCTAGAGATGCCGGGAACTATGGCTACACCTTC. Encoded protein: CSARDAGNYGYTF.

At least ten counts were recorded for this clonotype. The V gene is TRBV19, the J gene TRBJ1-2; maybe TRBD1 (6 bases). Trimming took off 3 bases at V and 1 base at J, with 12 bases between the two ends. The CDR3 runs to 15 residues. The V gene's germline CDR1 is LNHDA and CDR2 SQIVND (reference sequence). CDR3 nucleotide sequence: TGTGCCAGTAGTATTGTCGGACAGCGTAACTATGGCTACACCTTC. Translation: CASSIVGQRNYGYTF.

The V and J genes are TRBV7-6 and TRBJ2-7; possibly TRBD1 for D (6 bases). Germline V gene data show CDR1 as SGHVS and CDR2 as FNYEAQ. The V gene lost 1 base and the J gene lost 5 bases, with 15 bases spanning the gap. This CDR3 is 15 amino acids long. The CDR3: CASSLDPDRFDEQYF. The CDR3, as DNA: TGTGCCAGCAGCTTAGACCCCGACAGGTTTGACGAGCAGTACTTC.

This clonotype was observed a few times. The chain has TRBV4-2 and TRBJ2-7, with no clear D. In germline, CDR1 is LGHNA, CDR2 YNFKEQ. The CDR3 runs 14 residues. The V end lost 2 bases, the J end lost 2 bases, and 10 bases lay between the germline ends. CDR3 DNA: TGTGCCAGCAGCCAATTCGCCGTCGCCTACGAGCAGTACTTC. This translates into CASSQFAVAYEQYF.

This clonotype appeared many times. V gene TRBV7-9 combines with J gene TRBJ2-5; D is undetermined. V was pared by 1 base and J by 2 bases, with 11 bases between. The V gene's germline CDR1 is SEHNR and CDR2 FQNEAQ (reference sequence). The CDR3 contains 15 residues. Written as DNA, the CDR3 is TGTGCCAGCAGCTTAGAGACTGGAGAACAAGAGACCCAGTACTTC. It codes for CASSLETGEQETQYF.

The rearrangement joins TRBV5-1 to TRBJ2-5, with a tentative D call TRBD2 (6 bases). CDR1 SGHRS and CDR2 YFSETQ come from the germline V gene. This CDR3 region has 16 residues. The V gene lost 1 base and the J gene lost 3 bases, with 16 bases spanning the gap. The CDR3 protein is CASSLRFPGDKETQYF. The CDR3 coding sequence is TGCGCCAGCAGCTTGCGGTTTCCGGGGGATAAAGAGACCCAGTACTTC.

Concerning this clonotype: This may arise from a read error, as a much more abundant clone is one base away. This chain joins TRBV19 and TRBJ2-1; perhaps TRBD2 as D (6 bases). The CDR3 loop spans 14 amino acids. The V and J ends lost 4 bases and 1 base respectively, with 8 bases between them. Germline V gene data show CDR1 as LNHDA and CDR2 as SQIVND (reference sequence). The CDR3 is CASSTGGSYNEQFF. The DNA of the CDR3 is TGTGCCAGTAGTACTGGAGGGTCCTACAATGAGCAGTTCTTC.

A remark on this clonotype: A much larger clone is a single base away; this may be a read error. The CDR3 protein is CASSSAGSLGATEAFF. CDR3 bases: TGTGCCAGCAGTTCGGCAGGCTCACTGGGAGCCACTGAAGCTTTCTTT. J is TRBJ1-1 and V is TRBV28; D is unresolved. Germline CDR1 reads MDHEN; CDR2 reads SYDVKM. CDR3 size: 16 residues. V was shortened by 4 bases and J by 4 bases, with 19 bases between the two germline ends.

This clonotype was counted ten times or more. The chain recombines TRBV19 with TRBJ2-7; 10 nucleotides line up with TRBD2. The V segment lost 8 bases and the J segment 0 bases; nucleotides outside the gene matches: 4. This CDR3 is 14 amino acids long. Germline values: CDR1 LNHDA, CDR2 SQIVND (reference sequence). The CDR3 spells CASRTSGLSYEQYF. CDR3 in DNA: TGTGCCAGTCGGACTAGCGGTCTCTCCTACGAGCAGTACTTC. Together with reference TRBV19 and TRBJ2-7, the CDR3 gives the full variable domain: DGGITQSPKYLFRKEGQNVTLSCEQNLNHDAMYWYRQDPGQGLRLIYYSQIVNDFQKGDIAEGYSVSREKKESFPLTVTSAQKNPTAFYLCASRTSGLSYEQYFGPGTRLTVT.

This clonotype was detected only a few times. The genes are TRBV6-1 and TRBJ2-4; no firm D call. Germline CDR1 MNHNS, CDR2 SASEGT. Trimming took 2 bases from V and 0 from J, leaving 8 bases between them. The CDR3 totals 15 residues. CDR3 in amino acids: CASSENWVAKNIQYF. The CDR3 DNA sequence: TGTGCCAGCAGTGAAAATTGGGTAGCCAAAAACATTCAGTACTTC.

This clonotype was counted a few times. The V call is TRBV11-3, the J call TRBJ2-1, with 8 bases fitting TRBD2. After removal of 4 bases from V and 0 bases from J, the junction contained 8 bases not matched to a gene. CDR1 is SGHNT, CDR2 YENEEA, per germline. This CDR3 region has 17 residues. The CDR3 protein is CASSSSPAGVSYNEQFF. DNA of the CDR3: TGTGCCAGCAGCTCATCCCCAGCGGGAGTCTCCTACAATGAGCAGTTCTTC.

This clonotype came up many times. The genes are TRBV20-1 and TRBJ2-5; 8 bases agree with TRBD2. The length of the CDR3 is 16 residues. The trim removed 6 bases at V and 0 bases at J, leaving 12 bases unmatched. Per the germline V gene, CDR1 is DFQATT and CDR2 is SNEGSKA (reference sequence). The CDR3 sequence: CSAAQLAGRYQETQYF. CDR3 bases: TGCAGTGCCGCACAATTAGCGGGGAGGTACCAAGAGACCCAGTACTTC.

As to this clonotype: The junction and the germline gene differ at one end; a read error may be behind it. V and J are TRBV6-6 and TRBJ2-3; possible D gene TRBD2, 5 bases. The CDR3 runs to 16 residues. The V gene's germline CDR1 is MNHNY and CDR2 SVGAGI (reference sequence). CDR3 sequence reads: CASSYSEALNTDTQCF. The CDR3 DNA follows: TGTGCCAGCAGTTACTCGGAGGCCTTGAACACAGATACGCAGTGTTTT.

This chain connects TRBV7-9 to TRBJ2-5; D ambiguous. CDR3 length equals 12 residues. V was shortened by 8 bases and J by 2 bases, with 9 bases between the two germline ends. The V gene's germline CDR1 is SEHNR and CDR2 FQNEAQ (reference sequence). The CDR3 here is CASGTPQETQYF. CDR3 nucleotides: TGTGCCAGCGGCACACCACAAGAGACCCAGTACTTC.